These 25 T cell receptor beta chains were sequenced from one sample in a study of blood T cell repertoires in COVID-19. TCRdb's table, derived via immunoSEQ multiplex PCR, lists solely in-frame clones and lacks some. The sample lists roughly 500,000 clones; over 75% were seen once. The material sequenced was PBMCs or T cells enriched from blood (not recorded which). Receptors originate from a middle-aged woman who had recovered from COVID-19.

The rearrangement joins TRBV9 to TRBJ2-7; possibly TRBD2 for D (5 bases). The CDR3 runs 14 residues. Germline assignment: CDR1 SGDLS and CDR2 YYNGEE. V was cut by 3 bases and J by 5 bases, with 15 bases left in between. This CDR3 is CASSDARGNHEQYF. CDR3 sequence (DNA): TGTGCCAGCAGCGATGCGAGAGGGAACCACGAGCAGTACTTC.

The chain recombines TRBV12-3 or TRBV12-4 with TRBJ2-5, with unresolved D. Deletions cut 5 bases from V and 4 bases from J, with 11 bases between. The CDR3 length is 13 residues. This chain's CDR3 is CASSPSSGETQYF. The CDR3 nucleotides are TGTGCCAGCAGTCCCTCCTCCGGAGAGACCCAGTACTTC.

The chain uses TRBV7-7 and TRBJ2-7, with 7 bases aligning to TRBD2. CDR3 length: 13 amino acids. J gave up 3 bases and V 5 bases, and 4 bases lay outside the gene matches. Germline V gives CDR1 SSHAT, CDR2 FNYEAQ (reference sequence). This chain's CDR3 is CASSASGGYEQYF. CDR3 coding DNA: TGTGCCAGCAGCGCGTCGGGGGGCTACGAGCAGTACTTC.

The rearrangement uses TRBV6-1 and TRBJ2-7; D may be TRBD1 (6 bases). The germline V and J ends were trimmed by 3 bases and 3 bases, with 18 bases remaining between them. The V gene's germline CDR1 is MNHNS and CDR2 SASEGT. There are 16 residues in the CDR3. The CDR3 sequence: CASSDLATGQFYEQYF. As DNA, the CDR3 is TGTGCCAGCAGTGATTTGGCAACAGGGCAGTTCTACGAGCAGTACTTC.

This clone was seen a few times. This chain connects TRBV4-3 to TRBJ2-7; D unclear. The CDR3 totals 14 residues. CDR1 LGHNA and CDR2 YSLEER come from the germline V gene. The germline V and J ends were trimmed by 4 bases and 2 bases, with 12 bases remaining between them. The CDR3 bases are TGCGCCAGCAGCCCTTCAATACAAACCTACGAGCAGTACTTC. It is translated as CASSPSIQTYEQYF.

This clone was picked up a small number of times. The chain joins TRBV4-3 to TRBJ1-1, with D unresolved. In germline, CDR1 is LGHNA, CDR2 YSLEER. V lost 1 base and J lost 1, with 4 bases in between. The CDR3 length is 13 residues. CDR3 sequence reads: CASSQVANTEAFF. CDR3 in DNA: TGCGCCAGCAGCCAAGTGGCGAACACTGAAGCTTTCTTT.

The chain recombines TRBV10-3 with TRBJ2-2, with TRBD1 matching 7 bases. This CDR3 is built from 16 residues. The V segment lost 2 bases and the J segment 8 bases; nucleotides outside the gene matches: 11. Germline V CDR1 and CDR2: ENHRY, SYGVKD. The CDR3, as DNA: TGTGCCATCAGTGAGCCAGGGGGAGTGGTCGAAGGGGAGCTGTTTTTT. Translation gives CAISEPGGVVEGELFF.

In DNA, the CDR3 is TGTGCCAGCAGCGTAGGGGCTAGCGGCCAGAGCACAGATACGCAGTATTTT. It encodes CASSVGASGQSTDTQYF. The chain employs TRBV9 and TRBJ2-3; 7 bases map to TRBD2. V shed 0 bases, J shed 0 bases, and the junction held 7 bases outside the gene matches. CDR3 size: 17 residues. The germline V gene encodes CDR1 SGDLS and CDR2 YYNGEE.

The V call is TRBV11-3, the J call TRBJ2-1, with 7 nucleotides matching TRBD1. Looked up from germline, CDR1 is SGHNT and CDR2 is YENEEA. The CDR3 has 14 residues. V trimming: 4 bases; J trimming: 4 bases; junction bases outside the gene matches: 4. CDR3 residues: CASSWDSTYNEQFF. The CDR3 bases are TGTGCCAGCAGCTGGGACAGCACTTACAATGAGCAGTTCTTC.

This clone appeared once. The chain recombines TRBV2 with TRBJ2-7; TRBD2 aligns across 8 bases. CDR3 length equals 16 residues. Trimming removed 5 bases from V and 2 bases from J; junction bases left unmatched: 11. The germline gives CDR1 SNHLY, CDR2 FYNNEI. DNA for the CDR3: TGTGCCAGCAGTAAAACCGGACTAGCTCTCACCTACGAGCAGTACTTC. Protein: CASSKTGLALTYEQYF.

The count of this clone is one. The V gene is TRBV7-9, the J gene TRBJ1-1; tentatively, D is TRBD1 (6 bases). Trimming took 5 bases from V and 3 from J, leaving 10 bases between them. The CDR3 is 13 amino acids. Looked up from germline, CDR1 is SEHNR and CDR2 is FQNEAQ (reference sequence). The DNA for the CDR3 is TGTGCCAGCAGCCCACAGGGAGACACTGAAGCTTTCTTT. Translation: CASSPQGDTEAFF.

The V gene is TRBV30, the J gene TRBJ2-7; 9 bases map to TRBD2. With V trimmed by 3 bases and J by 2 bases, 5 bases remained unmatched. The CDR3 loop spans 14 amino acids. The V gene's germline CDR1 is GTSNPN and CDR2 SVGIG (reference sequence). Written as DNA, the CDR3 is TGTGCCTGGAGCGGACTAGCGCTAACCTACGAGCAGTACTTC. This translates into CAWSGLALTYEQYF.

The genes are TRBV18 and TRBJ2-5, with TRBD2 matching over 10 bases. Germline V gene lookup returns CDR1 KGHSH and CDR2 LQKENI. This CDR3 has 20 amino acids. Trimming cost V 3 bases and J 4 bases; bases outside gene matches: 20. CDR3 loop: CASSPNGLNSGTSVTETQYF. CDR3 nucleotide sequence: TGTGCCAGCTCACCTAACGGCCTGAATTCCGGGACTAGCGTAACAGAGACCCAGTACTTC.

This rearrangement joins TRBV2 to TRBJ2-5; 8 nucleotides line up with TRBD1. The trim removed 0 bases at V and 1 base at J, leaving 4 bases unmatched. CDR1 and CDR2 (germline): SNHLY, FYNNEI. This CDR3 contains 16 residues. CDR3 sequence (DNA): TGTGCCAGCAGTGAAGCCGGGACAGGAGGCCAAGAGACCCAGTACTTC. Amino acid sequence: CASSEAGTGGQETQYF.

The CDR3 protein is CASSNDGQPSITTSTDTQYF. CDR3 coding DNA: TGTGCCAGCAGCAATGATGGGCAGCCTAGCATTACAACGAGCACAGATACGCAGTATTTT. V is TRBV21-1 and J is TRBJ2-3; the DNA was not compared with TRBD2, the D call given in the table. TRBV21-1 is listed as a pseudogene. There are 20 residues in the CDR3.

The CDR3 bases are TGTGCCAGCAGTTACTCGTATTTACAGGGGGCTAACGAGCAGTACTTC. It specifies CASSYSYLQGANEQYF. The chain joins TRBV6-5 to TRBJ2-7; 9 positions match TRBD1. V was pared by 0 bases and J by 5 bases, with 8 bases of the junction left unmatched. Germline CDR1 and CDR2: MNHEY and SVGAGI. This CDR3 spans 16 amino acids.

The V call is TRBV25-1, the J call TRBJ1-1, with D perhaps matching TRBD1 (5 bases). The CDR3 is made up of 13 amino acids. Germline loops: CDR1 MGHDK, CDR2 SYGVNS. Trimming shortened V by 4 bases and J by 1 base, and 7 bases separated the two germline ends. In DNA form, the CDR3 reads TGTGCCAGCAGTGGACAGCCGAACACTGAAGCTTTCTTT. This sequence encodes CASSGQPNTEAFF.

V and J are TRBV19 and TRBJ2-7; tentatively, D is TRBD2 (6 bases). CDR1 LNHDA and CDR2 SQIVND come from the germline V gene (reference sequence). V was trimmed by 3 bases and J by 7 bases, leaving 13 bases between them. The CDR3 is made up of 13 amino acids. The CDR3 here is CASSIGYGREQYF. For the CDR3, the DNA is TGTGCCAGTAGTATCGGATATGGGAGGGAGCAGTACTTC. Complete variable domain (other parts from reference TRBV19 and TRBJ2-7): DGGITQSPKYLFRKEGQNVTLSCEQNLNHDAMYWYRQDPGQGLRLIYYSQIVNDFQKGDIAEGYSVSREKKESFPLTVTSAQKNPTAFYLCASSIGYGREQYFGPGTRLTVT.

This clone was observed once. The rearrangement joins TRBV27 to TRBJ1-2, with TRBD1 matching over 10 bases. In germline, CDR1 is MNHEY, CDR2 SMNVEV (reference sequence). Trimming took 4 bases from V and 4 from J; bases not matched to a gene: 6. CDR3 size: 15 residues. The CDR3: CASSSWDRGGYGYTF. The CDR3 region has the DNA TGTGCCAGCAGTTCATGGGACAGGGGAGGCTATGGCTACACCTTC.

This chain links TRBV6-2 or TRBV6-3 with TRBJ2-7; 10 nucleotides match TRBD2. V was pared by 3 bases and J by 2 bases, with 7 bases of the junction left unmatched. The CDR3 sequence is 16 residues long. The germline V gene encodes CDR1 MNHEY and CDR2 SVGEGT. In nucleotides, the CDR3 is TGTGCCAGCAGTTATAGGGGACTAGCGCCTCCCTACGAGCAGTACTTC. Its protein product is CASSYRGLAPPYEQYF.

This clone was detected only a few times. The J gene is TRBJ2-5, the V gene TRBV7-2; tentative D call: TRBD2 (5 bases). Trimming took 1 base from V and 5 from J, leaving 17 bases between them. Germline V gene lookup returns CDR1 SGHTA and CDR2 FQGNSA. The CDR3 length is 16 residues. The CDR3 nucleotides are TGTGCCAGCAGCTTAGGGACTCGAGGGTTCGGGGAGACCCAGTACTTC. The encoded protein is CASSLGTRGFGETQYF.

The CDR3 sequence is CASSPQGAQETQYF. Written as DNA, the CDR3 is TGTGCCAGCAGCCCCCAGGGGGCGCAAGAGACCCAGTACTTC. The chain uses TRBV7-9 and TRBJ2-5; TRBD1 aligns across 8 bases. With 5 bases clipped from V and 2 bases from J, the junction kept 4 bases outside the gene matches. Germline-derived CDR1 and CDR2 are SEHNR and FQNEAQ (reference sequence). CDR3 length equals 14 residues.

The chain uses TRBV27 and TRBJ2-1; no firm D call. Germline CDR1 MNHEY, CDR2 SMNVEV (reference sequence). The CDR3 is 15 amino acids. V was trimmed by 8 bases and J by 0 bases, leaving 14 bases between them. The CDR3 sequence: CASFLSSTSYNEQFF. The CDR3 nucleotides read TGTGCCAGCTTCCTTAGCTCTACCTCCTACAATGAGCAGTTCTTC.

The J gene is TRBJ2-3, the V gene TRBV5-5, with D unclear. The CDR3 is 13 amino acids. The V gene lost 4 bases and the J gene lost 3 bases, with 9 bases spanning the gap. Per germline, CDR1 SGHKS and CDR2 YYEKEE (reference sequence). CDR3 in amino acids: CASSLIRTDTQYF. In nucleotides, the CDR3 is TGTGCCAGCAGCCTAATCCGAACAGATACGCAGTATTTT.

The genes are TRBV24-1 and TRBJ1-2, with D possibly being TRBD1 (5 bases). Germline CDR1 reads KGHDR; CDR2 reads SFDVKD. Trimming removed 4 bases from V and 0 bases from J, with 11 bases in between. The CDR3 sequence is 15 residues long. The CDR3 DNA is TGTGCCACCAGTGACGCTCAGGGATCTAACTATGGCTACACCTTC. Its protein product is CATSDAQGSNYGYTF.